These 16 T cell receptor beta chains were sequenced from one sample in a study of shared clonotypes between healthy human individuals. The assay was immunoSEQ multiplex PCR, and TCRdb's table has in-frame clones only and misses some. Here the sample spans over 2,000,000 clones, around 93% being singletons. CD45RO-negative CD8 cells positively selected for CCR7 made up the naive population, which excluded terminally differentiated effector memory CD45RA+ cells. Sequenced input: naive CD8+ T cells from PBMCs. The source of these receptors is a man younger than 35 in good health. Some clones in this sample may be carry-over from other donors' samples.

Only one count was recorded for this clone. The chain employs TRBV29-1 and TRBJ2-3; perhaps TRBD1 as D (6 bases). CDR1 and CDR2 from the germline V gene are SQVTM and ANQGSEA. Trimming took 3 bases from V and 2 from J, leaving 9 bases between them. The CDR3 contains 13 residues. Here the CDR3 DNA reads TGCAGCGTTGATCAGGGGTTCACAGATACGCAGTATTTT. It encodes CSVDQGFTDTQYF.

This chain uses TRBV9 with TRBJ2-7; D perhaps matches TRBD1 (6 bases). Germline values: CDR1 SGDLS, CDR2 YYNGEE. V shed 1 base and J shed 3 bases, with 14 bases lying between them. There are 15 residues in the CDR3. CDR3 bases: TGTGCCAGCAGCGTATTCGGACAGCCTGACTACGAGCAGTACTTC. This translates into CASSVFGQPDYEQYF. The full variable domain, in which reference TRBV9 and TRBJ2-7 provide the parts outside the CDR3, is DSGVTQTPKHLITATGQRVTLRCSPRSGDLSVYWYQQSLDQGLQFLIQYYNGEERAKGNILERFSAQQFPDLHSELNLSSLELGDSALYFCASSVFGQPDYEQYFGPGTRLTVT.

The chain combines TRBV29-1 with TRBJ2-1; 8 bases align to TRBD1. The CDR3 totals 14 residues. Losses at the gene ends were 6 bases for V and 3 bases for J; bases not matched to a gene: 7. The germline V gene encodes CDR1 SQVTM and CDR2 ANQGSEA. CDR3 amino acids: CSVDKDRVYNEQFF. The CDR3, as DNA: TGCAGCGTCGATAAGGACAGGGTCTACAATGAGCAGTTCTTC.

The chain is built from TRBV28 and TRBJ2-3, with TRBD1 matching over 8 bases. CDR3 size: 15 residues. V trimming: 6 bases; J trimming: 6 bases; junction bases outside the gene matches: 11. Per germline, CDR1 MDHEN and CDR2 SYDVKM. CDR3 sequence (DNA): TGTGCCAGCAGCTCTGGGACAGGAAGCTCGGATACGCAGTATTTT. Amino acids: CASSSGTGSSDTQYF.

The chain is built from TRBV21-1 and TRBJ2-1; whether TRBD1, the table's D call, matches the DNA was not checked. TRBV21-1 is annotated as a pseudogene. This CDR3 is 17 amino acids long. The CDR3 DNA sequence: TGTGCCAGCAGCCCCAGAGAAGGGGGAAGCTCCTACAATGAGCAGTTCTTC. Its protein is CASSPREGGSSYNEQFF.

DNA of the CDR3: TGTGCCAGCAGCGAAAGGTTGGCAGGGATTTCCTACGAGCAGTACTTC. Encoded protein: CASSERLAGISYEQYF. This chain links TRBV2 with TRBJ2-7; a weak D match, TRBD1 (5 bases). V was clipped by 6 bases and J by 1 base, with 19 bases between them. This CDR3 is built from 16 residues. Germline V gene lookup returns CDR1 SNHLY and CDR2 FYNNEI.

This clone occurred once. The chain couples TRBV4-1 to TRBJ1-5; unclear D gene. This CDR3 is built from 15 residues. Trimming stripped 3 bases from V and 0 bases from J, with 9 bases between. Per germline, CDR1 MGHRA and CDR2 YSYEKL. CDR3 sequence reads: CASSHGRFSNQPQHF. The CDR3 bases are TGCGCCAGCAGCCATGGACGTTTTAGCAATCAGCCCCAGCATTTT.

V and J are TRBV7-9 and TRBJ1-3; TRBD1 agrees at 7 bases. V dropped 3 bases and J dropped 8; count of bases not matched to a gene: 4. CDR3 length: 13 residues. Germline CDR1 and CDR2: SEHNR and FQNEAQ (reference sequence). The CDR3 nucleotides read TGTGCCAGCAGCTTCACCAGGGGGGACACCATATATTTT. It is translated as CASSFTRGDTIYF. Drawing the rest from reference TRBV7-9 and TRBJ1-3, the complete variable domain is DTGVSQNPRHKITKRGQNVTFRCDPISEHNRLYWYRQTLGQGPEFLTYFQNEAQLEKSRLLSDRFSAERPKGSFSTLEIQRTEQGDSAMYLCASSFTRGDTIYFGEGSWLTVV.

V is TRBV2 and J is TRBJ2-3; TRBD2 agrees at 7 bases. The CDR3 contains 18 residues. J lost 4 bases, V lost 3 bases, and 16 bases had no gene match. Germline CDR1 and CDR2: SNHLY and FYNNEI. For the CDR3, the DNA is TGTGCCAGCAGTGACGATGTATTGGCGGGAGTCCTAGCAGATACGCAGTATTTT. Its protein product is CASSDDVLAGVLADTQYF.

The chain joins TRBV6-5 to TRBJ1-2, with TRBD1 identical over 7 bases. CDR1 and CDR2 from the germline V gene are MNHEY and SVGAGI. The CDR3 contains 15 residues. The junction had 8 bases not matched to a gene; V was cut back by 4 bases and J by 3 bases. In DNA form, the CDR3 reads TGTGCCAGCAGTTCCCAAAGGACAGGCTACTATGGCTACACCTTC. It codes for CASSSQRTGYYGYTF.

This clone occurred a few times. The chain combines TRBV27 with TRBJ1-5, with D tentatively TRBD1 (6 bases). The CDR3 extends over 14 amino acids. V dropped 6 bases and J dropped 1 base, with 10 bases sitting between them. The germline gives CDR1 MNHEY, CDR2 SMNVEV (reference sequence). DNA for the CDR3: TGTGCCAGCAGATTCACAGGGAGCAATCAGCCCCAGCATTTT. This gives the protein CASRFTGSNQPQHF.

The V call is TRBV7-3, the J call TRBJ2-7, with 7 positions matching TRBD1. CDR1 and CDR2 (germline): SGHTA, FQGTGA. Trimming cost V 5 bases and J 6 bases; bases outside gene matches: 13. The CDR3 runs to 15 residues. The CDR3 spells CASSQLSTGMVEQYF. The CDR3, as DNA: TGTGCCAGCAGCCAACTGTCGACAGGGATGGTCGAGCAGTACTTC.

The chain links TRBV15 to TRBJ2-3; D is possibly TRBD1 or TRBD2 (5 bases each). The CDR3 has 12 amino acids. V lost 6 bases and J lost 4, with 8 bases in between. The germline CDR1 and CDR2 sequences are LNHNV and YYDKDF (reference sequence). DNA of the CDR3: TGTGCCACCAGTTGGGGGTCAGATACGCAGTATTTT. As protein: CATSWGSDTQYF.

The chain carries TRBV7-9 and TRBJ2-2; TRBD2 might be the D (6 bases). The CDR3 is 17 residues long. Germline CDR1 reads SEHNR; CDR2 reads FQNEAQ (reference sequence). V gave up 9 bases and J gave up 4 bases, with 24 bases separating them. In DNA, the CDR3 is TGTGCCAGTCAAACCTTGCTGGCGGGACGGGCCACCGGGGAGCTGTTTTTT. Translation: CASQTLLAGRATGELFF.

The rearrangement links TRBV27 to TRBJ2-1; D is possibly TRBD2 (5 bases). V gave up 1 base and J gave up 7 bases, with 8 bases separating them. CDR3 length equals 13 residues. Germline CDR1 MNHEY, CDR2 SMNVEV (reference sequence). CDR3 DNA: TGTGCCAGCAGTTTATTCGGGGAGAATGAGCAGTTCTTC. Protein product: CASSLFGENEQFF.

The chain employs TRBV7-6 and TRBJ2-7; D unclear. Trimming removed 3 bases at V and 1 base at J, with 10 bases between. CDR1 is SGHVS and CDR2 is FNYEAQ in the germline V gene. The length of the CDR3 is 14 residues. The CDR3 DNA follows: TGTGCCAGCAGCTTTCGGACCGCATCCTACGAGCAGTACTTC. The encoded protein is CASSFRTASYEQYF.